Given below is one T cell receptor beta chain in context. What it binds is unknown. This entry comes from a study of shared clonotypes between healthy human individuals. Study-wide findings and caveats: Expectations were that clonotype sharing among donors would be affected by sequencing depth. The study generally estimated greater richness for naive than memory subsets. Having only a few donors restricted how much genetic and exposure-history diversity was captured.

Naive CD8 cells were CD45RO-negative, positively selected for CCR7, excluding terminally differentiated effector memory CD45RA+ cells. Germline CDR1 reads SEHNR; CDR2 reads FQNEAQ (reference sequence). This CDR3 comprises 17 residues. V lost 1 base and J lost 5, with 19 bases in between. Splitting of each subset's genomic DNA was done evenly across several immunoSEQ plates. Profiling relied on immunoSEQ multiplex PCR, and the TCRdb table lists in-frame clones only, not all of them. The data hold about 800,000 clones, with around 96% observed a single time. The sample comprised naive CD8+ T cells sorted from blood. The rearrangement uses TRBV7-9 and TRBJ2-3, with D maybe TRBD2 (6 bases). The receptor's source is a man aged 25-45 years in good health. CDR3 in DNA: TGTGCCAGCAGCTTAGGGACTATTTCGGGAGACGGAGATACGCAGTATTTT. Amino acid sequence: CASSLGTISGDGDTQYF.